This T cell receptor (beta chain) derives from a study of blood T cell repertoires in COVID-19. Study-wide context: There were acute and convalescent COVID-19 samples, and they came from the United States, Italy and Spain. PBMCs, B-cell-depleted T cells, or T cells were the source of the cDNA or gDNA that made up the material.

Trimming cost V 2 bases and J 0 bases, with 7 bases left between them. From germline, CDR1 is SGHAT and CDR2 FQNNGV. CDR3 length: 15 residues. Per the study methods: Reference gene primer amplification gave nucleated cell count estimates. Measured with immunoSEQ multiplex PCR; TCRdb has only the in-frame clones, and not every one. That table furnishes V, J and clone size, whereas the DNA furnished D and trimming. The sample includes roughly 150,000 clones, almost 85% seen only once; the top ten take over 12%. Specimen: peripheral blood. This rearrangement joins TRBV11-2 to TRBJ2-2; D unresolved. This receptor was obtained from a human donor with acute or convalescent COVID-19. The donor label of this sample is uncertain. CDR3 in amino acids: CASSLSDTNTGELFF. Here the CDR3 DNA reads TGTGCCAGCAGCTTAAGCGATACGAACACCGGGGAGCTGTTTTTT.